This T cell receptor beta chain came from a study of low-dose radiotherapy and immunotherapy resistance in tumors (dated by TCRdb to between 2020 and 2023). Regarding the study in general: In Cohort 1, 0.5 Gy per fraction was delivered every 2 weeks, and a total PTV dose of 6.5 Gy was prescribed. The trial did not randomize participants into treatment groups. Patients in Cohort 2 were given 1 Gy per fraction every two weeks, for a total of 13 Gy across 26 weeks. Eight patients were included in the translational analysis: three from the first dose cohort and the first five from the second dose cohort. Cyclophosphamide 200 mg/m2 was administered intravenously every two weeks, one day before each radiation and immunotherapy administration. Aspirin 300 mg was taken orally once daily by patients for four cycles, starting on cycle 1 day 1. Patients were given nivolumab as a 240 mg flat dose every two weeks and ipilimumab at 1 mg/kg every six weeks, with both drugs delivered intravenously.

Turning to this clonotype: Its antigen target is currently unknown. No clone much larger than this one lies a single base away; base qualities are absent.

TCRdb names Illumina HiSeq 2500 as the instrument used. To make first-strand cDNA, Superscript III was used along with a set of TRAV- and TRBV-specific primers so that both the TCRalpha and TCRbeta chains were covered. A roughly 21-cycle PCR with Phusion amplified the TCRs, pairing a constant-region primer with the adapter that was attached to the V primers. The MessageAmp II aRNA Amplification Kit was used to amplify the isolated mRNA, with in vitro transcription run for about 15 hours at 37 degrees C. mRNA for TCR sequencing was isolated with the Dynabeads mRNA DIRECT Purification Kit. Indexed Illumina adapters were added in a second roughly 25-cycle Phusion PCR, and the resulting products were purified with AMPure XP beads. As for the original processing: Using custom Perl scripts, TCR sequences encoding the same protein were pooled, out-of-frame sequences were removed, and the abundance of each clonotype was computed. Any TCR sequence backed by just one read was left out of the analysis. Repertoire metrics included Shannon entropy, Gini index, clonality, richness, and frequency of TCRs shared between repertoires. Clones were called with MiXCR by TCRdb after fastp trimmed the public reads at Q25, and only in-frame beta chains were retained. Each entry merges the rows of one CDR3 protein and shows their most common DNA and genes. The V and J calls shown here were made by TCRdb, not taken from the authors' results. Within this sample are around 80,000 distinct CDR3 sequences, with about 17% of them counted one time only. The leading ten clones occupy about 1.3% of the sample.

Sample time point, as interpreted from the label and publication: after trial treatment. Read against the paper, the sample's treatment or condition label means: LDRT plus nivolumab, ipilimumab, low-dose cyclophosphamide and aspirin (RACIN trial). Donors were enrolled in RACIN, a single-arm phase I dose-escalation trial combining nivolumab, ipilimumab, aspirin, low-dose cyclophosphamide and low-dose radiotherapy. Eligible patients had advanced, TIL-negative solid tumors. The sequencing used PBMCs, collected after low-dose radiotherapy plus immunotherapy. The source is a male donor with prostate cancer.

The DNA is TGTGCCAGCAGCGGGACAGGGGCCATAAAAGAGACCCAGTACTTC. The translation is CASSGTGAIKETQYF. The rearranged segments are TRBV12-3 or TRBV12-4 and TRBJ2-5; 10 middle bases align to TRBD1. V has 6 bases trimmed and J has 3 bases trimmed; junction bases matching no gene number 7. The CDR3 spans 15 residues, from the cysteine through the phenylalanine. CDR3 DNA only is kept here, 45 bases in frame from base 1.